Listed below are T cell receptor beta chains from one sample, sequenced in a study of blood T cell repertoires in COVID-19. Using immunoSEQ multiplex PCR, the repertoire was profiled, and TCRdb retains in-frame clones only, with some absent. The sample contains 200,000 to 300,000 clones, over 80% of which appear only once. Sequenced material: PBMCs or T cells enriched from blood (not recorded which). The receptor source for this set is a man aged 50 to 59 who had been exposed to COVID-19. Both conserved end residues are trimmed from each CDR3. Each record gives: CDR3 length, clone size, V gene, J gene, CDR3 protein. Size values are once, few and many counts, or a class for expanded clones, and some rows have none.

>13|.|TRBV5-6|TRBJ2-1
ASSLYSTGYNEQF
>10|.|TRBV24-1|TRBJ1-5
ATSDPYQPQH
>12|.|TRBV6-6|TRBJ2-2
ATLNGLSTGELF
>14|once|TRBV2|TRBJ1-5
ASNRDRGLVGQPQH
>14|.|TRBV19|TRBJ2-6
ASSIQGASGANVLT
>21|.|TRBV14|TRBJ2-3
ASSQDGASGWLAGVPSTDTQY
>13|.|TRBV5-1|TRBJ1-1
ASSQGPGTNTEAF
>11|once|TRBV19|TRBJ2-7
ASSINRGYEQY
>14|.|TRBV18|TRBJ1-4
ASSPPGDRANEKLF
>12|.|TRBV21-1|TRBJ1-3
ASSPGTVGNTIY
>9|.|TRBV20-1|TRBJ1-1
SARGAVEAF